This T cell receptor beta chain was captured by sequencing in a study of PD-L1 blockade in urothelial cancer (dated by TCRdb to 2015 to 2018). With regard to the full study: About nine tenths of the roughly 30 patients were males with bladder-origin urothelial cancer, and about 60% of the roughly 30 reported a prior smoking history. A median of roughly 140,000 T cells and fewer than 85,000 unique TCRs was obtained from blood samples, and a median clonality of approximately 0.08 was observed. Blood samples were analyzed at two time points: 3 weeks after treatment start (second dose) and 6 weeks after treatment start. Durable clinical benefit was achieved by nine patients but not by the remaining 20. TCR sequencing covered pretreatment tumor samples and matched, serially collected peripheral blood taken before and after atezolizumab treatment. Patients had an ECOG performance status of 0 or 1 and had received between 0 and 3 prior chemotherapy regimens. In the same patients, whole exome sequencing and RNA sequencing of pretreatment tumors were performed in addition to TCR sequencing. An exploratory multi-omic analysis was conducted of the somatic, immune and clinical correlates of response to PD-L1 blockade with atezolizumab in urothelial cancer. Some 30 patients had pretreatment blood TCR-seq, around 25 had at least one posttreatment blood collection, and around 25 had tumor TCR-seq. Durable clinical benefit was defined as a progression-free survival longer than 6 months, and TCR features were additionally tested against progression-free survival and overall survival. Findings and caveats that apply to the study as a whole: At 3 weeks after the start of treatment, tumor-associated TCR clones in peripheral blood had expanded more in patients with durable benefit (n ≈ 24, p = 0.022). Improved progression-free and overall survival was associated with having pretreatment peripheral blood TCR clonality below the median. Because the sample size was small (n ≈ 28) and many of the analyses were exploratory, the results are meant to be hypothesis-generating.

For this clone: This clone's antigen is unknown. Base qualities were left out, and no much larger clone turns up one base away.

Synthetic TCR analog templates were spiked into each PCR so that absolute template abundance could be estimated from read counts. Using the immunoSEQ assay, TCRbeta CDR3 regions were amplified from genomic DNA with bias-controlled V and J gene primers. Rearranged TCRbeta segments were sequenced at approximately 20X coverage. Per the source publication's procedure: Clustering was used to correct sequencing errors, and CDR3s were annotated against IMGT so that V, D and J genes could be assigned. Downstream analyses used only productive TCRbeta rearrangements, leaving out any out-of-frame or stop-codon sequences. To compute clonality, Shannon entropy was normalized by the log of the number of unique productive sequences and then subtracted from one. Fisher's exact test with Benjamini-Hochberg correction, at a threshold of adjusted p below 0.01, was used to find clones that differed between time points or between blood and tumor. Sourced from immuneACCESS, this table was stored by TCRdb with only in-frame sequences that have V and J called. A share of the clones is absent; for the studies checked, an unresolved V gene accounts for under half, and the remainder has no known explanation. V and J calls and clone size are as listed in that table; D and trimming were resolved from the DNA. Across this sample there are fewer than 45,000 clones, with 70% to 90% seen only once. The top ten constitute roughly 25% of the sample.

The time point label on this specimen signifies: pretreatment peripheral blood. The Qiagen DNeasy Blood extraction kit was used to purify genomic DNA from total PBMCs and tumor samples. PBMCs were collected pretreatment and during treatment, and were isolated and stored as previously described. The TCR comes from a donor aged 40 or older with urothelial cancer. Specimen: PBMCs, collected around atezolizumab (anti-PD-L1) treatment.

The CDR3 reads as follows: CASSDSGGRDEQYF. The DNA is as follows: TGCGCCAGCAGCGATTCGGGCGGGAGGGACGAGCAGTACTTC. Recombination linked TRBV5-1 to TRBJ2-7; a stretch of 9 junction bases matches TRBD2. Trimming takes 4 bases off V and 5 bases off J; junction bases not matched to a gene: 7. From cysteine to phenylalanine, the CDR3 is 14 amino acids long. The retained sequence is limited to the CDR3, 42 bases, with the frame set at the first base. The germline V gene specifies SGHRS as CDR1 and YFSETQ as CDR2.